The T cell receptor (beta chain) described here comes from a study of blood T cell repertoires in COVID-19. Study information: COVID-19 samples from acute and convalescent phases originated in the United States, Italy and Spain. T cells, B-cell-depleted T cells, or PBMCs supplied cDNA or gDNA.

The V segment lost 4 bases and the J segment 2 bases; nucleotides outside the gene matches: 7. The germline gives CDR1 SGHNT, CDR2 YYREEE (reference sequence). This CDR3 region has 15 residues. Repertoires were generated with immunoSEQ multiplex PCR, while TCRdb's copy carries only in-frame clones and drops some. Of about 220,000 clones in the sample, roughly 82% were seen once. The source is a middle-aged man who had recovered from COVID-19. Sequencing used peripheral blood. The V call is TRBV5-4, the J call TRBJ2-5; TRBD1 agrees at 8 bases. The CDR3 DNA follows: TGTGCCAGCAGCACCTGGACAGGGAGGCAAGAGACCCAGTACTTC. This translates into CASSTWTGRQETQYF.